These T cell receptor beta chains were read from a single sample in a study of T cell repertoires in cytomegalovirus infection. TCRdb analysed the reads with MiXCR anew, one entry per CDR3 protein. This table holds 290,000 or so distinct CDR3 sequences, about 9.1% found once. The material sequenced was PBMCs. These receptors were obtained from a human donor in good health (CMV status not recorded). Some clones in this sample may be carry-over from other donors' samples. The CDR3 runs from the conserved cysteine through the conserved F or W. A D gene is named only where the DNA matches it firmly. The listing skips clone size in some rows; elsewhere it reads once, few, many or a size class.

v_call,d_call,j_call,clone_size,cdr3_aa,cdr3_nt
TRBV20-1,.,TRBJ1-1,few,CSALPEAFF,TGCAGTGCCCTGCCTGAAGCTTTCTTT
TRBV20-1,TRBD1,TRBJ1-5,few,CSARDPGQGPYSNQPQHF,TGCAGTGCTAGAGATCCAGGACAGGGCCCATATAGCAATCAGCCCCAGCATTTT
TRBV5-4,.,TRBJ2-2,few,CASSLGQATNTGELFF,TGTGCCAGCAGCTTGGGACAGGCGACGAACACCGGGGAGCTGTTTTTT
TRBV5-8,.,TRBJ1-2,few,CASSLATLASGYTF,TGTGCCAGCAGCTTGGCCACTTTAGCGTCGGGCTACACCTTC
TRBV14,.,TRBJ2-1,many,CASSQVFPRVHEQFF,TGTGCCAGCAGCCAAGTCTTTCCTCGGGTCCATGAGCAGTTCTTC
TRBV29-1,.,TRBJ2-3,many,CSVATQTGTDTQYF,TGCAGCGTCGCCACGCAGACAGGCACAGATACGCAGTATTTT
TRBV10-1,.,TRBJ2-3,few,CASSESNTGRDTQYF,TGCGCCAGCAGTGAGTCGAATACAGGGAGGGATACGCAGTATTTT
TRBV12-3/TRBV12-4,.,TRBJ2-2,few,CASSFRPGTANTGELFF,TGTGCCAGCAGTTTTCGTCCCGGGACCGCGAACACCGGGGAGCTGTTTTTT
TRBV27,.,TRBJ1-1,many,CASKELSSRNTEAFF,TGTGCCAGCAAAGAGTTGAGCAGCAGAAACACTGAAGCTTTCTTT
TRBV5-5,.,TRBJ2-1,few,CASSFPGDGLYYNEQFF,TGTGCCAGCAGCTTTCCCGGAGACGGACTATACTACAATGAGCAGTTCTTC
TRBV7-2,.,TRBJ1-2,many,CASSLVSGDYGYTF,TGTGCCAGCAGCTTAGTATCAGGGGACTATGGCTACACCTTC
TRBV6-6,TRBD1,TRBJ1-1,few,CASSWDRLNTEAFF,TGTGCCAGCAGCTGGGACAGACTGAACACTGAAGCTTTCTTT
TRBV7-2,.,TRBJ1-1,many,CASSHGTGVEAFF,TGTGCCAGCAGCCATGGGACGGGGGTTGAAGCTTTCTTT
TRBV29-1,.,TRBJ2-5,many,CSARAPETQYF,TGCAGCGCTAGGGCCCCGGAGACCCAGTACTTC
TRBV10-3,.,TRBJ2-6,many,CAILISRDHGANVLTF,TGTGCCATCTTAATCTCACGAGACCATGGGGCCAACGTCCTGACTTTC
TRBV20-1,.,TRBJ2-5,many,CSLWDLEGTQYF,TGCAGCCTGTGGGATCTCGAGGGGACCCAGTACTTC
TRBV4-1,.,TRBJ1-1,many,CASSQGASFLNTEAFF,TGCGCCAGCAGCCAAGGAGCCAGCTTTCTGAACACTGAAGCTTTCTTT
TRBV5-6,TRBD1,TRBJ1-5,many,CASSPAGGGNQPQHF,TGTGCCAGCAGCCCCGCAGGGGGAGGCAATCAGCCCCAGCATTTT
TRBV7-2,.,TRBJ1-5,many,CASSLSTGQISNQPQHF,TGTGCCAGCAGCTTAAGCACGGGACAAATAAGCAATCAGCCCCAGCATTTT
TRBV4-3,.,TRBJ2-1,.,CASSQVVWVFNEQFF,TGCGCCAGCAGCCAAGTTGTCTGGGTTTTCAATGAGCAGTTCTTC
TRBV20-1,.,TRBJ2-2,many,CSARGTQTNTGELFF,TGCAGTGCTAGAGGAACTCAAACGAACACCGGGGAGCTGTTTTTT
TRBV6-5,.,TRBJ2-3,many,CASSSTGTTDTQYF,TGTGCCAGCAGTTCGACGGGAACGACAGATACGCAGTATTTT
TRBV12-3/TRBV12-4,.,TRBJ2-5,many,CASSLGVGPQETQYF,TGTGCCAGCAGTTTGGGCGTCGGGCCTCAAGAGACCCAGTACTTC
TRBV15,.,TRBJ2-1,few,CATSLDLYNEQFF,TGTGCCACCAGCCTGGACCTTTACAATGAGCAGTTCTTC
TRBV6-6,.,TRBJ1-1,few,CASRPGGSGNTEAFF,TGTGCCAGCAGACCGGGGGGTAGTGGGAACACTGAAGCTTTCTTT
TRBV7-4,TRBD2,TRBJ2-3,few,CASSGATSGGTDTQYF,TGTGCCAGCAGCGGTGCAACTAGCGGGGGCACAGATACGCAGTATTTT
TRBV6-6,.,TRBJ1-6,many,CASSRDTLGNSPLHF,TGTGCCAGCAGTCGAGACACCCTTGGAAATTCACCCCTCCACTTT
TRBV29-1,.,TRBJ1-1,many,CSVEGSGAGNTEAFF,TGCAGCGTTGAAGGATCAGGGGCGGGGAACACTGAAGCTTTCTTT
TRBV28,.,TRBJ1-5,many,CASSRESGSGNQPQHF,TGTGCCAGCAGCCGGGAGTCAGGGTCCGGCAATCAGCCCCAGCATTTT
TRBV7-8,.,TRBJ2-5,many,CASSPLPGGAETQYF,TGTGCCAGCAGCCCCCTCCCGGGTGGAGCGGAGACCCAGTACTTC
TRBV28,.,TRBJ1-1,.,CASIPRATTEAFF,TGTGCCAGCATCCCGAGGGCCACCACTGAAGCTTTCTTT
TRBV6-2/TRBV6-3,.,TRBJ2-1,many,CASQSLGNEQFF,TGTGCCAGCCAATCTTTGGGTAATGAGCAGTTCTTC
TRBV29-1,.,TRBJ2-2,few,CSVELTGELFF,TGCAGCGTTGAACTCACCGGGGAGCTGTTTTTT
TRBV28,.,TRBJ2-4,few,CASSPLRSKNIQYF,TGTGCCAGCAGCCCTTTAAGATCTAAAAACATTCAGTACTTC
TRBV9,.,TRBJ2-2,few,CASSGSRSTGELFF,TGTGCCAGCAGCGGTAGCAGAAGCACCGGGGAGCTGTTTTTT
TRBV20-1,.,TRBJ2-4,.,CSARGGVLAKNIQYF,TGCAGTGCTAGAGGGGGGGTCCTAGCCAAAAACATTCAGTACTTC
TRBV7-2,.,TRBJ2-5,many,CASSLGSRETQYF,TGTGCCAGCAGCTTGGGGAGTCGAGAGACCCAGTACTTC
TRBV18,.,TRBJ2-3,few,CASSPSTGTDTQYF,TGTGCCAGCTCACCTTCGACCGGCACAGATACGCAGTATTTT
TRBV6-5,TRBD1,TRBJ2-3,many,CASSHLGTGKVGTDTQYF,TGTGCCAGCAGTCACCTAGGGACAGGGAAGGTGGGCACAGATACGCAGTATTTT
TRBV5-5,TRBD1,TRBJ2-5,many,CASRQGVRETQYF,TGTGCCAGCAGGCAGGGGGTCCGGGAGACCCAGTACTTC
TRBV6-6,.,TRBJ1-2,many,CASSYSSPDRFYGYTF,TGTGCCAGCAGTTACTCGAGCCCGGACAGATTCTATGGCTACACCTTC
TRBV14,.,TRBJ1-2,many,CASSQADGRSNYGYTF,TGTGCCAGCAGCCAAGCGGACGGAAGATCTAACTATGGCTACACCTTC
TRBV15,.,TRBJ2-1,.,CATSPSNEQFF,TGTGCCACCAGCCCCTCGAATGAGCAGTTCTTC
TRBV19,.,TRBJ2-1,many,CASSIGDSYNEQFF,TGTGCCAGTAGTATAGGAGACAGCTACAATGAGCAGTTCTTC
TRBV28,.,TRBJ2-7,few,CASSLARGAYEQYF,TGTGCCAGCAGTTTGGCCCGGGGGGCTTACGAGCAGTACTTC
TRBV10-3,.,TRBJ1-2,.,CAISESTYGYTF,TGTGCCATCAGTGAGTCAACTTATGGCTACACCTTC
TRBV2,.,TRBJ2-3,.,CASTAHGRTDTQYF,TGTGCCAGCACTGCCCACGGGAGAACAGATACGCAGTATTTT
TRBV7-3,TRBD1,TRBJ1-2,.,CASSLQGATGGYTF,TGTGCCAGCAGCTTACAGGGGGCTACGGGAGGCTACACCTTC
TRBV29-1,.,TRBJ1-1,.,CSAVRGDSTEAFF,TGCAGCGCCGTAAGGGGAGATAGCACTGAAGCTTTCTTT
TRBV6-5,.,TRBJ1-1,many,CASSYSIGVTEAFF,TGTGCCAGCAGTTACTCGATAGGGGTCACTGAAGCTTTCTTT
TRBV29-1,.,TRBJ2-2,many,CSVSRLANTTNTGELFF,TGCAGCGTTTCCAGGTTGGCAAATACAACCAACACCGGGGAGCTGTTTTTT
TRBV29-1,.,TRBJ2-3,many,CSVPAGARTDTQYF,TGCAGCGTCCCTGCGGGGGCACGCACAGATACGCAGTATTTT
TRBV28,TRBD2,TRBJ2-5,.,CASSPSGRVNQETQYF,TGTGCCAGCAGCCCTAGCGGGCGCGTCAATCAAGAGACCCAGTACTTC
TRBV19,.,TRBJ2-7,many,CASSLTGSTYEQYF,TGTGCCAGTAGCCTGACAGGATCAACCTACGAGCAGTACTTC
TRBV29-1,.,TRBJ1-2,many,CSVVEQGIGSYGYTF,TGCAGCGTTGTCGAACAGGGAATAGGGAGCTATGGCTACACCTTC